These 32 T cell receptor beta chains originate from one sample sequenced in a study of T cell repertoires in cytomegalovirus infection. TCRdb called the reads again in MiXCR, with one record for every CDR3 protein. The sample carries approximately 270,000 distinct CDR3 sequences, less than 25% recorded once. The antigens of these receptors remain unknown. This material consisted of cultured PBMCs, taken from culture after CMV antigen stimulation. The receptors stem from a human donor in good health (CMV status not recorded). Some clones in this sample may be carry-over from other donors' samples.

The chain has TRBV7-6 and TRBJ1-2; TRBD1 is a possible D gene (5 bases). Trimming cost V 5 bases and J 2 bases, with 12 bases left between them. CDR1 SGHVS and CDR2 FNYEAQ come from the germline V gene. The CDR3 contains 14 residues. The CDR3 spells CASSRLEGNYGYTF. CDR3 coding DNA: TGTGCCAGCAGCCGACTGGAGGGGAACTATGGCTACACCTTC.

The CDR3 spells CASRAGPYGYTF. CDR3 nucleotide sequence: TGTGCCAGTAGGGCAGGGCCCTATGGCTACACCTTC. The chain combines TRBV19 with TRBJ1-2; maybe TRBD1 (5 bases). This CDR3 comprises 12 residues. Germline CDR1 is LNHDA and CDR2 is SQIVND (reference sequence). Trimming took 6 bases from V and 4 from J, leaving 9 bases between them.

This clonotype was seen at least ten times. V gene TRBV25-1 combines with J gene TRBJ1-2; D is undetermined. The germline V gene has CDR1 MGHDK and CDR2 SYGVNS. The CDR3 runs to 14 residues. V was trimmed by 3 bases and J by 3 bases, leaving 11 bases between them. The CDR3 sequence: CASSDVTAYYGYTF. In DNA, the CDR3 is TGTGCCAGCAGTGATGTGACGGCTTACTATGGCTACACCTTC.

The chain uses TRBV20-1 and TRBJ1-1; no clear D gene. Germline-derived CDR1 and CDR2 are DFQATT and SNEGSKA (reference sequence). V was clipped by 7 bases and J by 8 bases, with 5 bases between them. This CDR3 has 8 residues. The DNA of the CDR3 is TGCAGTGTTGCCGAAGCTTTCTTT. Its protein product is CSVAEAFF.

This chain joins TRBV6-2 or TRBV6-3 and TRBJ2-7; 7 nucleotides line up with TRBD1. The V and J ends lost 6 bases and 2 bases, in that order; junction bases with no gene match: 10. CDR3 length: 15 amino acids. Germline V gene sequence: CDR1 MNHEY, CDR2 SVGEGT. The CDR3 reads CASSLMDRITYEQYF. The CDR3 region has the DNA TGTGCCAGCAGCCTAATGGACAGGATTACCTACGAGCAGTACTTC.

The V gene is TRBV3-1, the J gene TRBJ2-1; D possibly corresponds to TRBD1 (6 bases). This CDR3 region has 17 residues. Trimming took off 0 bases at V and 6 bases at J, with 18 bases between the two ends. CDR1 is LGHDT and CDR2 is YNNKEL in the germline V gene (reference sequence). CDR3 region: CASSQDQGPDVGNEQFF. The CDR3 DNA sequence: TGTGCCAGCAGCCAAGATCAGGGGCCAGACGTTGGCAATGAGCAGTTCTTC.

This clonotype was picked up a small number of times. J is TRBJ1-5 and V is TRBV6-1; D gene ambiguous. This CDR3 region has 13 residues. V was shortened by 8 bases and J by 1 base, with 9 bases between the two germline ends. Germline lookup yields CDR1 MNHNS and CDR2 SASEGT. DNA for the CDR3: TGTGCCAGCGGGTTTAGGAGCAATCAGCCCCAGCATTTT. Its protein is CASGFRSNQPQHF.

This clonotype appeared a single time. A much larger clone lies a single base off, so this may be a read error. The chain links TRBV7-8 to TRBJ1-2, with 7 nucleotides matching TRBD1. The CDR3 contains 14 residues. Per the germline V gene, CDR1 is SGHVS and CDR2 is FQNEAQ. This CDR3 is CASSLGTGNYGCTF. Here the CDR3 DNA reads TGTGCCAGCAGCTTAGGGACAGGAAACTATGGCTGCACCTTC. Full variable domain (remainder filled in from reference TRBV7-8 and TRBJ1-2): GAGVSQSPRYKVAKRGQDVALRCDPISGHVSLFWYQQALGQGPEFLTYFQNEAQLDKSGLPSDRFFAERPEGSVSTLKIQRTQQEDSAVYLCASSLGTGNYGCTFGSGTRLTVV.

The CDR3 protein is CASSLGSSNTDTQYF. Here the CDR3 DNA reads TGCGCCAGCAGCTTGGGGTCCAGCAACACAGATACGCAGTATTTT. The chain combines TRBV5-1 with TRBJ2-3; D uncertain. The length of the CDR3 is 15 residues. Per germline, CDR1 SGHRS and CDR2 YFSETQ. V dropped 0 bases and J dropped 2 bases, with 10 bases sitting between them.

This clonotype was counted between two and nine times. The rearrangement uses TRBV5-1 and TRBJ2-1, with 8 nucleotides matching TRBD1. The CDR3 totals 15 residues. The V gene's germline CDR1 is SGHRS and CDR2 YFSETQ. After removal of 4 bases from V and 3 bases from J, the junction contained 6 bases not matched to a gene. For the CDR3, the DNA is TGCGCCAGCAGCCTGACAGGGGAGATCTACAATGAGCAGTTCTTC. Residues: CASSLTGEIYNEQFF.

This clonotype was counted many times. This chain uses TRBV6-2 or TRBV6-3 with TRBJ2-4; D ambiguous. The CDR3 sequence is 15 residues long. Trimming removed 5 bases at V and 0 bases at J, with 11 bases between. From germline, CDR1 is MNHEY and CDR2 SVGEGT. The CDR3, as DNA: TGTGCCAGCAGTCAGACAACGCTAGCCAAAAACATTCAGTACTTC. It codes for CASSQTTLAKNIQYF.

The table lists this clonotype with a few counts. In DNA form, the CDR3 reads TGCAGCGCCAAAGTAGTGGGATTAGAAACTGGGGCCAACGTCCTGACTTTC. Its translation: CSAKVVGLETGANVLTF. The V and J genes are TRBV29-1 and TRBJ2-6; D is undetermined. Trimming removed 7 bases at V and 2 bases at J, with 21 bases between. CDR1 and CDR2 (germline): SQVTM, ANQGSEA. The CDR3 is 17 residues long.

This clonotype came up once. The chain carries TRBV19 and TRBJ2-5, with 7 bases lining up with TRBD2. The germline CDR1 and CDR2 sequences are LNHDA and SQIVND (reference sequence). Trimming took 5 bases from V and 5 from J; bases not matched to a gene: 11. The CDR3 is 15 residues long. CDR3 residues: CASSPSGVGRETQYF. CDR3 sequence (DNA): TGTGCCAGTAGTCCCAGCGGGGTGGGTCGTGAGACCCAGTACTTC.

This clonotype was counted many times. This chain connects TRBV19 to TRBJ1-2; D is unclear. Trimming pared 4 bases from V and 8 bases from J, leaving 11 bases between. This CDR3 has 12 residues. CDR1 and CDR2 from the germline V gene are LNHDA and SQIVND (reference sequence). The CDR3 protein is CASSKSERGYTF. DNA of the CDR3: TGTGCCAGTAGTAAATCCGAGAGAGGCTACACCTTC.

This clonotype was counted ten times or more. The J gene is TRBJ1-5, the V gene TRBV7-2; D gene ambiguous. Germline CDR1 and CDR2: SGHTA and FQGNSA. This CDR3 contains 16 residues. Trimming cost V 0 bases and J 0 bases, with 9 bases left between them. CDR3: CASSLAVGVSNQPQHF. The CDR3 DNA follows: TGTGCCAGCAGCTTAGCGGTTGGGGTTAGCAATCAGCCCCAGCATTTT. The whole variable domain, remainder taken from reference TRBV7-2 and TRBJ1-5, is GAGVSQSPSNKVTEKGKDVELRCDPISGHTALYWYRQSLGQGLEFLIYFQGNSAPDKSGLPSDRFSAERTGGSVSTLTIQRTQQEDSAVYLCASSLAVGVSNQPQHFGDGTRLSIL.

The chain is built from TRBV6-2 or TRBV6-3 and TRBJ2-7, with D possibly matching TRBD1 (5 bases). Germline values: CDR1 MNHEY, CDR2 SVGEGT. V was trimmed by 9 bases and J by 0 bases, leaving 15 bases between them. This CDR3 has 14 amino acids. The CDR3 coding sequence is TGTGCCAGTTCCTCGACAGTCCTCTCCTACGAGCAGTACGTC. Translating it yields CASSSTVLSYEQYV.

This sequence joins TRBV7-2 and TRBJ1-5; no clear D gene. V was shortened by 5 bases and J by 7 bases, with 12 bases between the two germline ends. The CDR3 totals 13 residues. The V gene's germline CDR1 is SGHTA and CDR2 FQGNSA. The CDR3, as DNA: TGTGCCAGCAGCACCGCGTCATCGCAGCCCCAGCATTTT. Translated: CASSTASSQPQHF.

The chain uses TRBV12-5 and TRBJ1-1; possible D gene TRBD1, 6 bases. The CDR3 totals 15 residues. Germline values: CDR1 LGHNT, CDR2 FRNRAP. V shed 5 bases and J shed 0 bases, with 13 bases lying between them. The CDR3: CASGQNGGLNTEAFF. For the CDR3, the DNA is TGTGCTAGTGGTCAAAACGGGGGGCTGAACACTGAAGCTTTCTTT.

This clonotype was seen only a few times. CDR3 coding DNA: TGCAGTGCTAGAGACCCACGAGCGAACACTGAAGCTTTCTTT. Amino acid sequence: CSARDPRANTEAFF. The V call is TRBV20-1, the J call TRBJ1-1; no reliable D call. The length of the CDR3 is 14 residues. The germline V gene has CDR1 DFQATT and CDR2 SNEGSKA (reference sequence). V lost 0 bases and J lost 1, with 9 bases in between.

The chain employs TRBV5-4 and TRBJ1-5, with D perhaps TRBD1 (5 bases). CDR1 is SGHNT, CDR2 YYREEE, per germline (reference sequence). This CDR3 spans 16 amino acids. Trimming removed 3 bases from V and 2 bases from J, with 15 bases in between. In nucleotides, the CDR3 is TGTGCCAGCAGCTCGGGGGTACCCGGGGGCAATCAGCCCCAGCATTTT. Translated: CASSSGVPGGNQPQHF.

Ten or more counts support this clonotype. The chain joins TRBV10-3 to TRBJ2-5; D perhaps matches TRBD2 (6 bases). This CDR3 comprises 17 residues. Germline V gene data show CDR1 as ENHRY and CDR2 as SYGVKD. With 3 bases removed from V and 1 base from J, the gap between germline ends came to 18 bases. As DNA, the CDR3 is TGTGCCATCAGTGACGGCGTGAGCTGGCGGGGCCAAGAGACCCAGTACTTC. It translates to CAISDGVSWRGQETQYF.

In its sample, this clonotype was seen many times. The rearrangement links TRBV7-2 to TRBJ1-2; TRBD1 agrees at 9 bases. Trimming removed 2 bases from V and 3 bases from J; junction bases left unmatched: 10. CDR1 is SGHTA and CDR2 is FQGNSA in the germline V gene. The CDR3 contains 17 residues. CDR3 loop: CASSLHFSGQGYYGYTF. The DNA of the CDR3 is TGTGCCAGCAGCTTACACTTTTCGGGACAGGGCTACTATGGCTACACCTTC.

This clonotype was seen a few times. This chain connects TRBV5-4 to TRBJ1-3, with 9 positions matching TRBD1. Germline CDR1 and CDR2: SGHNT and YYREEE (reference sequence). The CDR3 spans 16 residues. The ends lost 5 bases at V and 4 bases at J; junction bases unmatched: 10. The CDR3 here is CASRAGTGKSGNTIYF. DNA for the CDR3: TGTGCCAGCAGAGCTGGGACAGGGAAGAGCGGAAACACCATATATTTT.

There are many counts of this clonotype. The chain combines TRBV5-8 with TRBJ1-2, with D unclear. The CDR3 is made up of 13 amino acids. CDR1 and CDR2 (germline): SGHTS, YDEGEE. V was trimmed by 2 bases and J by 6 bases, leaving 11 bases between them. The CDR3 DNA follows: TGTGCCAGCAGCTTCGAGCGGGTTCATGGCTACACCTTC. This translates into CASSFERVHGYTF.

The chain is built from TRBV7-2 and TRBJ2-3; D may be TRBD2 (6 bases). Trimming took 5 bases from V and 5 from J, leaving 14 bases between them. This CDR3 has 14 residues. From germline, CDR1 is SGHTA and CDR2 FQGNSA. The CDR3 sequence: CASSRRVGGDTQYF. The CDR3 region has the DNA TGTGCCAGCAGCCGCCGAGTGGGAGGAGATACGCAGTATTTT. Combining the CDR3 with reference TRBV7-2 and TRBJ2-3 gives the whole variable domain GAGVSQSPSNKVTEKGKDVELRCDPISGHTALYWYRQSLGQGLEFLIYFQGNSAPDKSGLPSDRFSAERTGGSVSTLTIQRTQQEDSAVYLCASSRRVGGDTQYFGPGTRLTVL.

This clonotype was counted a few times. The chain combines TRBV20-1 with TRBJ1-5; 9 bases fit TRBD1. Trimming removed 6 bases from V and 6 bases from J; junction bases left unmatched: 9. This CDR3 is built from 14 residues. CDR1 is DFQATT and CDR2 is SNEGSKA in the germline V gene (reference sequence). CDR3 DNA: TGCAGTGCCGTCACGGGACAGGGAGGTCAGCCCCAGCATTTT. Its translation is CSAVTGQGGQPQHF.

This clonotype occurred many times. The chain uses TRBV7-2 and TRBJ2-7, with 12 bases fitting TRBD2. The CDR3 is 16 amino acids. Germline values: CDR1 SGHTA, CDR2 FQGNSA. J lost 2 bases, V lost 0 bases, and 2 bases had no gene match. CDR3 loop: CASSLALAGGTYEQYV. The CDR3 bases are TGTGCCAGCAGCTTAGCACTAGCGGGGGGCACCTACGAGCAGTACGTC.

This clonotype was counted many times. The rearrangement uses TRBV11-3 and TRBJ2-3, with 9 bases lining up with TRBD2. Germline values: CDR1 SGHNT, CDR2 YENEEA. The V and J ends lost 5 bases and 6 bases, in that order; junction bases with no gene match: 15. The CDR3 length is 17 residues. The CDR3 bases are TGTGCCAGCAGCGAACGGGGGGGACTAGCTTGGTCTGATACGCAGTATTTT. Translated: CASSERGGLAWSDTQYF.

The CDR3 DNA is TGTGCCAGCCAGCGGGAGGAATACGAGCAGTACTTC. Translation: CASQREEYEQYF. The chain joins TRBV2 to TRBJ2-7; 9 bases agree with TRBD2. The CDR3 is 12 residues long. V lost 8 bases to trimming and J lost 4 bases; unmatched junction nucleotides: 3. The V gene's germline CDR1 is SNHLY and CDR2 FYNNEI.

This clonotype was picked up a small number of times. This sequence joins TRBV12-3 or TRBV12-4 and TRBJ2-1, with a tentative D call TRBD1 (5 bases). The CDR3 totals 15 residues. V dropped 8 bases and J dropped 2 bases, with 16 bases sitting between them. The CDR3 DNA sequence: TGTGCCAGCCGACAGCTCCCCGCGACCTACAATGAGCAGTTCTTC. Translated, it gives CASRQLPATYNEQFF.

Here the CDR3 reads CASSLFPGRGADTQYF. The DNA for the CDR3 is TGTGCCAGCAGTTTGTTCCCGGGACGCGGCGCAGATACGCAGTATTTT. V and J are TRBV28 and TRBJ2-3; the D gene could be TRBD1 or TRBD2 (5 bases each). The germline gives CDR1 MDHEN, CDR2 SYDVKM. V was shortened by 3 bases and J by 4 bases, with 17 bases between the two germline ends. This CDR3 has 16 amino acids. Full variable domain (rest looked up from reference TRBV28 and TRBJ2-3): DVKVTQSSRYLVKRTGEKVFLECVQDMDHENMFWYRQDPGLGLRLIYFSYDVKMKEKGDIPEGYSVSREKKERFSLILESASTNQTSMYLCASSLFPGRGADTQYFGPGTRLTVL.

In this sample, this clonotype turned up a few times. The V gene is TRBV4-1, the J gene TRBJ2-1; the D gene could be TRBD1 or TRBD2 (5 bases each). The germline CDR1 and CDR2 sequences are MGHRA and YSYEKL. V gave up 1 base and J gave up 4 bases, with 14 bases separating them. CDR3 length: 16 amino acids. The CDR3 coding sequence is TGCGCCAGCAGCCAAGGGGGACCGTATGATTACAATGAGCAGTTCTTC. This sequence encodes CASSQGGPYDYNEQFF.